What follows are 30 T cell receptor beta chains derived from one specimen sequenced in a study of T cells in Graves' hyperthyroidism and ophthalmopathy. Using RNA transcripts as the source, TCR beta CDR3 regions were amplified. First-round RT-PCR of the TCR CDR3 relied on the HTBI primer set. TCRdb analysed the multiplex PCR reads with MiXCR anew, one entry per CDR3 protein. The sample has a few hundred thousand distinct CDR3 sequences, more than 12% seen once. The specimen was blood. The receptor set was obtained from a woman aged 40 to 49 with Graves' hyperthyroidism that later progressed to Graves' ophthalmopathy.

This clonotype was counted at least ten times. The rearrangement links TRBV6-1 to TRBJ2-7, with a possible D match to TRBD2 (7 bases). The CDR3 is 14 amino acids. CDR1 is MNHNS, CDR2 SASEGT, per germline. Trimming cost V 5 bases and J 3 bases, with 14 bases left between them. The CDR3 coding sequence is TGTGCCAGCAGTTTCAACAGGGACTACTACGAGCAGTACTTC. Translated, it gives CASSFNRDYYEQYF.

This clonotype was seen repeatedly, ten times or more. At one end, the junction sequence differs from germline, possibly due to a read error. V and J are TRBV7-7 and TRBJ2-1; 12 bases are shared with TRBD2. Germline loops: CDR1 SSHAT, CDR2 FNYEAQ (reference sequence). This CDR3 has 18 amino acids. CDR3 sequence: CASSHLPKTSGSYNEQFF. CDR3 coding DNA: TGTGCTAGCAGTCACCTCCCTAAGACTAGCGGGAGCTACAATGAGCAGTTCTTC.

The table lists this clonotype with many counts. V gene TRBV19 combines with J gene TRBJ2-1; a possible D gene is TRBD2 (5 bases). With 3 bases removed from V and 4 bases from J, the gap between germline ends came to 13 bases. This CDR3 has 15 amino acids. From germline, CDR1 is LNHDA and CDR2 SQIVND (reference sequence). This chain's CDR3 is CASSIRGQLYNEQFF. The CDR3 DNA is TGTGCCAGTAGTATCCGGGGTCAATTGTACAATGAGCAGTTCTTC.

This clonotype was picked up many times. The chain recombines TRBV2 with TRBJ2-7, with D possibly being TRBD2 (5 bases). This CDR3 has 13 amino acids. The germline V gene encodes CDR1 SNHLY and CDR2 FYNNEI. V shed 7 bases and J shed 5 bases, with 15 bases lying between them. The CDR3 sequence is CASTADPWDEQYF. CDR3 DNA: TGTGCCAGCACAGCGGACCCCTGGGACGAGCAGTACTTC.

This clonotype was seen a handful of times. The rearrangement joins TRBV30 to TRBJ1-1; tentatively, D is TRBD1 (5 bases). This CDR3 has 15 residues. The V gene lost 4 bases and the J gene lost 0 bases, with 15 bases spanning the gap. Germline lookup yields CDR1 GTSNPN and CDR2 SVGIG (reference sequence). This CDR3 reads CAWTEKGILNTEAFF. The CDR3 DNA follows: TGTGCCTGGACAGAGAAGGGGATCTTGAACACTGAAGCTTTCTTT.

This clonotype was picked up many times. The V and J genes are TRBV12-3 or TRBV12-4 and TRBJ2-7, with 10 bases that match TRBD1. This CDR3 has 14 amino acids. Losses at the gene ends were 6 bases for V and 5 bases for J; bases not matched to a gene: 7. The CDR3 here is CASSAGTGVNEQYF. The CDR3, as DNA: TGTGCCAGCAGCGCCGGGACAGGGGTGAACGAGCAGTACTTC.

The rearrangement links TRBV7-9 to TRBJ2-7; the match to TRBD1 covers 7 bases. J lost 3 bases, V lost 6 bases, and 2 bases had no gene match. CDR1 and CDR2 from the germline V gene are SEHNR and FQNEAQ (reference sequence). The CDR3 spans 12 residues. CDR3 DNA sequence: TGTGCCAGCAGTTACAGGGGCTACGAGCAGTACTTC. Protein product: CASSYRGYEQYF.

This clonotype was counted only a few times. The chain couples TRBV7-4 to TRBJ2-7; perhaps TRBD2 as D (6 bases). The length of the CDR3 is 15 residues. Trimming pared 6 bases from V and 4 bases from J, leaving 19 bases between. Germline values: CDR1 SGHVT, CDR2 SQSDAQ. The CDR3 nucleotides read TGTGCCAGCAGATATAGCGGATTACCCCCTTACGAGCAGTACTTC. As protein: CASRYSGLPPYEQYF. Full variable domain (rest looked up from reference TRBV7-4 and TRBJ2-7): GAGVSQSPRYKVAKRGRDVALRCDSISGHVTLYWYRQTLGQGSEVLTYSQSDAQRDKSGRPSGRFSAERPERSVSTLKIQRTEQGDSAVYLCASRYSGLPPYEQYFGPGTRLTVT.

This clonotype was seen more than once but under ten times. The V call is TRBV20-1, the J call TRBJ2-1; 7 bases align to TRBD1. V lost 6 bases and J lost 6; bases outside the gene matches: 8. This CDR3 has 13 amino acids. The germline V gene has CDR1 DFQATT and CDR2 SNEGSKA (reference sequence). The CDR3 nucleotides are TGCAGTGCCGCCGGGACAGAGAGCAATGAGCAGTTCTTC. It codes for CSAAGTESNEQFF.

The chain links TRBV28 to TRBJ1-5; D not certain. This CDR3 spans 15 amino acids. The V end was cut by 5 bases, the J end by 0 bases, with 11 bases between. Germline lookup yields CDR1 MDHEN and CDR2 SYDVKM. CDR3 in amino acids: CASSDDAISNQPQHF. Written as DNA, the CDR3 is TGTGCCAGCAGTGACGACGCGATTAGCAATCAGCCCCAGCATTTT.

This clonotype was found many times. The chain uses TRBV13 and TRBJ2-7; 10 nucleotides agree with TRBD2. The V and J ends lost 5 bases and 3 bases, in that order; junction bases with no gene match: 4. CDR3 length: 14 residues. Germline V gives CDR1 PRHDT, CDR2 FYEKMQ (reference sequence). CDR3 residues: CASSIRTSGYEQYF. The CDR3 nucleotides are TGTGCCAGCAGCATCCGGACTAGCGGCTACGAGCAGTACTTC.

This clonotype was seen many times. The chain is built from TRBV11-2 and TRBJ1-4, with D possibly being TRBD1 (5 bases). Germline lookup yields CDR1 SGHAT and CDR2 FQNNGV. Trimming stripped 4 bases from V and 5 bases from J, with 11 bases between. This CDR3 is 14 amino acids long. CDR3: CASSWRQLNEKLFF. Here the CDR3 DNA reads TGTGCCAGCAGCTGGAGACAGCTCAATGAAAAACTGTTTTTT.

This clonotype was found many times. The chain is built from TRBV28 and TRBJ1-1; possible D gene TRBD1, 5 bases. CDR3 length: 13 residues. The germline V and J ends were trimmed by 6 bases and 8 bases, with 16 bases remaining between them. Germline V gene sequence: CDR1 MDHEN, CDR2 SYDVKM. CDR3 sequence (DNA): TGTGCCAGCAGGCTCAGGGCGGGTACCGAAGCTTTCTTT. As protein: CASRLRAGTEAFF.

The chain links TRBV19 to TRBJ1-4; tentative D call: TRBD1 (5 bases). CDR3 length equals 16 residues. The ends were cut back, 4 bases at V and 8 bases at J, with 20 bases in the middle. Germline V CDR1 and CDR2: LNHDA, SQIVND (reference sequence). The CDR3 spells CASSTDMWPGREKLFF. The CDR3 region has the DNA TGTGCCAGTAGTACCGATATGTGGCCAGGGCGGGAAAAACTGTTTTTT.

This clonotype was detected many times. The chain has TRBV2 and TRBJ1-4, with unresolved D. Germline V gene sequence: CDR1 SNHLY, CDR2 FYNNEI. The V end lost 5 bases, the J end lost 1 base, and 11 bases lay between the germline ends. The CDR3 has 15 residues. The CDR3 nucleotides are TGTGCCAGCAGTTTTCTCGGCGGAACTAATGAAAAACTGTTTTTT. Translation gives CASSFLGGTNEKLFF.

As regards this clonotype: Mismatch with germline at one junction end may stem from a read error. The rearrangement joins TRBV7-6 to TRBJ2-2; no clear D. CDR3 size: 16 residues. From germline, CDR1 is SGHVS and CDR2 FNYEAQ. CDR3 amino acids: CASSFRAAFNSGELFF. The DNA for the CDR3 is TGTGCCAGCAGCTTTAGGGCGGCGTTCAACAGCGGGGAGCTGTTTTTT.

CDR3 DNA: TGTGCCAGCAGCTTGGAGGCAGGGGATTATGGCTACACCTTC. Protein sequence: CASSLEAGDYGYTF. The rearrangement uses TRBV5-5 and TRBJ1-2; possibly TRBD1 for D (6 bases). CDR3 size: 14 residues. Germline V gene data show CDR1 as SGHKS and CDR2 as YYEKEE (reference sequence). Trimming left V 0 bases short and J 5 bases short, with 11 bases between. The whole variable domain, remainder taken from reference TRBV5-5 and TRBJ1-2, is DAGVTQSPTHLIKTRGQQVTLRCSPISGHKSVSWYQQVLGQGPQFIFQYYEKEERGRGNFPDRFSARQFPNYSSELNVNALLLGDSALYLCASSLEAGDYGYTFGSGTRLTVV.

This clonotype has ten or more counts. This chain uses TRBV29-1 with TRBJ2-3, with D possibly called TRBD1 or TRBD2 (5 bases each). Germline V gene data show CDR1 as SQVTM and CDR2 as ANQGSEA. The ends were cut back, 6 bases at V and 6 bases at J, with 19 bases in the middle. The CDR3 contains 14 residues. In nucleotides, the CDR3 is TGCAGCGTGGAAACTAGTTCGGGGCTCGATACGCAGTATTTT. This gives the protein CSVETSSGLDTQYF.

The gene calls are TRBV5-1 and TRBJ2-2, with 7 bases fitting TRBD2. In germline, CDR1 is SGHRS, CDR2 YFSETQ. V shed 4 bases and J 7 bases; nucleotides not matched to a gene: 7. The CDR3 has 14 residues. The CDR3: CASSPAGAVGELFF. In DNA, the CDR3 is TGCGCCAGCAGCCCGGCGGGAGCGGTCGGGGAGCTGTTTTTT.

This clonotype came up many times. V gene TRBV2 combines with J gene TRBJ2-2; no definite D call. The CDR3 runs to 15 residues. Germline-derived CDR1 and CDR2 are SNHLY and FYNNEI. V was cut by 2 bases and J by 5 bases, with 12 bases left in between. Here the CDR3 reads CASSESGRVTGELFF. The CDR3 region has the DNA TGTGCCAGCAGTGAATCTGGTAGGGTTACCGGGGAGCTGTTTTTT.

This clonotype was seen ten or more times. CDR3 region: CASSIATGSGNTIYF. The CDR3 DNA is TGTGCCAGTAGTATCGCAACAGGGTCTGGAAACACCATATATTTT. The chain recombines TRBV19 with TRBJ1-3, with D possibly being TRBD1 (6 bases). V lost 3 bases to trimming and J lost 1 base, with 10 bases between them. Germline lookup yields CDR1 LNHDA and CDR2 SQIVND (reference sequence). There are 15 residues in the CDR3.

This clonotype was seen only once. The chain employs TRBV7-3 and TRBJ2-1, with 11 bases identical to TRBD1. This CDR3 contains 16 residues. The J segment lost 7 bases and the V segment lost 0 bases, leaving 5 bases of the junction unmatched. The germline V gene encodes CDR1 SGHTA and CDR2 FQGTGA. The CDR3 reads CASSLTGGQGGNEQFF. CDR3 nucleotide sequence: TGTGCCAGCAGCTTAACGGGGGGACAGGGGGGGAATGAGCAGTTCTTC.

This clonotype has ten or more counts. This CDR3 is CSVEGTSGGSSYNEQFF. DNA for the CDR3: TGCAGCGTTGAAGGGACTAGCGGGGGCAGCTCCTACAATGAGCAGTTCTTC. The chain combines TRBV29-1 with TRBJ2-1; 13 bases fit TRBD2. CDR1 SQVTM and CDR2 ANQGSEA come from the germline V gene. The CDR3 loop spans 17 amino acids. The V and J ends lost 1 base and 0 bases, in that order; junction bases with no gene match: 3.

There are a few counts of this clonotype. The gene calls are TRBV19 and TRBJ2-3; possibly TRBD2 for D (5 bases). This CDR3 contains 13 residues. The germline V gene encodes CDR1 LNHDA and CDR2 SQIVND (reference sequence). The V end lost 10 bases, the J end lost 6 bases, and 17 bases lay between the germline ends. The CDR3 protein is CATADWIEDTQYF. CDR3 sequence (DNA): TGTGCCACGGCGGACTGGATTGAGGATACGCAGTATTTT.

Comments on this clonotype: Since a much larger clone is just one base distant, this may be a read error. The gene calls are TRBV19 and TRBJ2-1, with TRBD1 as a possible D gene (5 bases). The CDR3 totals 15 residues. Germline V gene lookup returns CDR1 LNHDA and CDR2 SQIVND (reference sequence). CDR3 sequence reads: CASSIYETDHKEQFF. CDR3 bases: TGTGCCAGTAGTATCTACGAGACAGACCACAAGGAGCAGTTCTTC.

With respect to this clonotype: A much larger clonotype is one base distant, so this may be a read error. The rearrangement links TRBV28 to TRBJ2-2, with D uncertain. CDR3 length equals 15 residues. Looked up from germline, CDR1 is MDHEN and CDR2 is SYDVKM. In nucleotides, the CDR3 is TGTACCAGCAGTTTTTGGGGATCGAACACCGGGGAGCTGTTTTTT. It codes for CTSSFWGSNTGELFF.

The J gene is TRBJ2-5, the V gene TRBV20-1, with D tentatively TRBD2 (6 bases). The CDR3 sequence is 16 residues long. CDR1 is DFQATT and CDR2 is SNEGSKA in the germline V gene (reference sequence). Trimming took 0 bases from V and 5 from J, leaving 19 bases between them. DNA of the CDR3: TGCAGTGCTAGAGATTATAAGGCTAGCGATTCGGAGACCCAGTACTTC. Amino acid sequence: CSARDYKASDSETQYF.

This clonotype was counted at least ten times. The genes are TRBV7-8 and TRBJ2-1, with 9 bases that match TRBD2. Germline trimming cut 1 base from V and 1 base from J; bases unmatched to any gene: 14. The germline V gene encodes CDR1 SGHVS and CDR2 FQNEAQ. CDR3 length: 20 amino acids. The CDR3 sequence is CASSLDGLAGLRWSYNEQFF. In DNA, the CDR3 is TGTGCCAGCAGCTTAGATGGGCTAGCGGGATTAAGATGGTCCTACAATGAGCAGTTCTTC. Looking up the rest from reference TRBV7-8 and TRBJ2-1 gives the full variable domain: GAGVSQSPRYKVAKRGQDVALRCDPISGHVSLFWYQQALGQGPEFLTYFQNEAQLDKSGLPSDRFFAERPEGSVSTLKIQRTQQEDSAVYLCASSLDGLAGLRWSYNEQFFGPGTRLTVL.

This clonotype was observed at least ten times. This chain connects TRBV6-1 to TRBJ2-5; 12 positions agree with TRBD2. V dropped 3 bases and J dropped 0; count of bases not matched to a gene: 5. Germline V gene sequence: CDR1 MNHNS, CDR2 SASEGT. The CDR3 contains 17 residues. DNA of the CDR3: TGTGCCAGCAGTGACGGGACTAGCGGGTCTTACCAAGAGACCCAGTACTTC. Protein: CASSDGTSGSYQETQYF.

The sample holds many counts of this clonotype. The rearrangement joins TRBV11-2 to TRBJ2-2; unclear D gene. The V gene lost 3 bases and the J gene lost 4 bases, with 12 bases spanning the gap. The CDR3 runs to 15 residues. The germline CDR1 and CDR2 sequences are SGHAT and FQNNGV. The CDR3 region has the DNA TGTGCCAGCAGCTTCGGCCCCGGGCGCACCGGGGAGCTGTTTTTT. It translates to CASSFGPGRTGELFF.